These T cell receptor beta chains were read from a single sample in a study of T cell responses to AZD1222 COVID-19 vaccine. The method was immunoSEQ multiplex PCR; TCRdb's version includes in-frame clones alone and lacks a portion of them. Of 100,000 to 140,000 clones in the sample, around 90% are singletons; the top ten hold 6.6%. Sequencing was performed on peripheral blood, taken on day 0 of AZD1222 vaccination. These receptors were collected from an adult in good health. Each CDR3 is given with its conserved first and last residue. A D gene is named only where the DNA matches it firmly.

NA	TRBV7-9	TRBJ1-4	TGTGCCAGCTTGGACAATAATGAAAAACTGTTTTTT	CASLDNNEKLFF
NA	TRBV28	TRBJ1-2	TGTGCCAGCAGTCCCCTGGGGGCAGTTAACTATGGCTACACCTTC	CASSPLGAVNYGYTF
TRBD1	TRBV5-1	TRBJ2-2	TGCGCCAGCATTGGACAGGGCTTTTTTGCCGGGGAGCTGTTTTTT	CASIGQGFFAGELFF
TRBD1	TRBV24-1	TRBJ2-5	TGTGCCACCAGTGATAAGGGCAGGGGGCAGGCAGAGACCCAGTACTTC	CATSDKGRGQAETQYF
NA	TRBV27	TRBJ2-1	TGTGCCAGCAGTTTACTGGGAGCGTCCTACAATGAGCAGTTCTTC	CASSLLGASYNEQFF
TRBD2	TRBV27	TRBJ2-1	TGTGCCAGCAGGACTAGCGGGAGGGAATTGTACAATGAGCAGTTCTTC	CASRTSGRELYNEQFF
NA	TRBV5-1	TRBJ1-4	TGCGCCAGCAGCCCGGGCGCTGCAACTAATGAAAAACTGTTTTTT	CASSPGAATNEKLFF
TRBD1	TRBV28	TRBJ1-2	TGTGCCAGCAGCCCCAGGGGGCAGGTAGATGGCTACACCTTC	CASSPRGQVDGYTF
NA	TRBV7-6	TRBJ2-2	TGTGCCAGCAGCTTACGCGGGGCCCCCGGGGAGCTGTTTTTT	CASSLRGAPGELFF
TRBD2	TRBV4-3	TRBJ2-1	TGCGCCAGCAGCCAGAGGGGGGGACTAGCGGGTAATGAGCAGTTCTTC	CASSQRGGLAGNEQFF
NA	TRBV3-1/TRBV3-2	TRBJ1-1	TGTGCCAGCACCCAAAGGGCGACTGAAGCTTTCTTT	CASTQRATEAFF
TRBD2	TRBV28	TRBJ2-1	TGTGCCAGCAGTCCCACGGGACTAGCGGGAAAGAATGAGCAGTTCTTC	CASSPTGLAGKNEQFF
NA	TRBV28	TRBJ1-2	TGTGCCAGCAGTCCCCTTGAATTAACCGGGGGGGCTTATGGCTACACCTTC	CASSPLELTGGAYGYTF
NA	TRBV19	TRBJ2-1	TGTGCCAGTAGTATTTCACTCTACAATGAGCAGTTCTTC	CASSISLYNEQFF
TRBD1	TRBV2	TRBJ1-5	TGTGCCAGCAGTGAGGAGGGGACAGGGGTTCAGCCCCAGCATTTT	CASSEEGTGVQPQHF